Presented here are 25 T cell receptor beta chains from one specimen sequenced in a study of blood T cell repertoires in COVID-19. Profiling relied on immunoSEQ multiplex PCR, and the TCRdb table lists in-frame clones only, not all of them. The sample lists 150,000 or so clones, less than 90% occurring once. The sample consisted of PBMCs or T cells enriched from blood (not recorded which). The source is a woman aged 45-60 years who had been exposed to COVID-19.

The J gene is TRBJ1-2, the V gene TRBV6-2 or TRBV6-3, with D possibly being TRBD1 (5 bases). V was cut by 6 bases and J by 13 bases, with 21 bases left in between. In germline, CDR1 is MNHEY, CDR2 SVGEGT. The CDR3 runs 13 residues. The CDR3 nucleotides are TGTGCCAGCAGCCCCATCTTCGGGGGAGCCGGCACCTTC. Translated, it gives CASSPIFGGAGTF.

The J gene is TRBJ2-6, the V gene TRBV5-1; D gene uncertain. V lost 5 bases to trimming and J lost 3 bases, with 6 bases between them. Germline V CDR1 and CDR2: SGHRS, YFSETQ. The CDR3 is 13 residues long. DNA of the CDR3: TGCGCCAGCAGTACCGGTGGGGCCAACGTCCTGACTTTC. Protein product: CASSTGGANVLTF.

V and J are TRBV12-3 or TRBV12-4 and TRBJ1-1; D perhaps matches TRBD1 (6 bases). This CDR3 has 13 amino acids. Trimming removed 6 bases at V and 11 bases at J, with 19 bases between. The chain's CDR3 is CASSVALTGLAFF. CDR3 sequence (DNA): TGTGCCAGCAGCGTAGCCTTGACAGGCCTTGCTTTCTTT.

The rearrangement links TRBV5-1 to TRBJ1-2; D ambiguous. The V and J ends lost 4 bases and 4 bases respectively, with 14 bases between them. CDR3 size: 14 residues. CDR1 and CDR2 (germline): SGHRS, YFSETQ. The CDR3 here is CASSPFDTGYGYTF. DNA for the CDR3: TGCGCCAGCAGCCCCTTTGACACTGGCTATGGCTACACCTTC.

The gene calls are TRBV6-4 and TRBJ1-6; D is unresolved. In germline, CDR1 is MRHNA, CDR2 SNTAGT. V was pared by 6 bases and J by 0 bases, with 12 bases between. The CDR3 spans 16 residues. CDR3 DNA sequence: TGTGCCAGCAGAATGGACTCGAGCTCCTATAATTCACCCCTCCACTTT. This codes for CASRMDSSSYNSPLHF.

CDR3 region: CASNPGTGVVVGELFF. CDR3 nucleotide sequence: TGTGCCAGCAACCCCGGGACAGGGGTAGTAGTCGGGGAGCTGTTTTTT. The chain has TRBV21-1 and TRBJ2-2; TRBD1 was called by the table and not checked on the DNA. TRBV21-1 is designated a pseudogene. The CDR3 is made up of 16 amino acids.

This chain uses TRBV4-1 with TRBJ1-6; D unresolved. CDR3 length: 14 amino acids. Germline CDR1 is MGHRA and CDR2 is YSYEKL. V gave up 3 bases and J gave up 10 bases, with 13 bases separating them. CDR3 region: CASSQAQSGSPLHF. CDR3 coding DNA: TGCGCCAGCAGCCAGGCTCAATCGGGGTCACCCCTCCACTTT.

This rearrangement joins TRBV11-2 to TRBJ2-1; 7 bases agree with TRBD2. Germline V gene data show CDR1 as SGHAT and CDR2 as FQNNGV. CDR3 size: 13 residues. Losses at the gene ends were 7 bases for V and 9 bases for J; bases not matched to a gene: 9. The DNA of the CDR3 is TGTGCCAGCAAGCGCGGGAGCCTCGGTGAGCAGTTCTTC. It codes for CASKRGSLGEQFF.

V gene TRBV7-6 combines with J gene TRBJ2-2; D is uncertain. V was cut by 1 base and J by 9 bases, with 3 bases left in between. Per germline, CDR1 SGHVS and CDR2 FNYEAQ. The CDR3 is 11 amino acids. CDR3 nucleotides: TGTGCCAGCAGCTTAGACTGGGAGCTGTTTTTT. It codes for CASSLDWELFF.

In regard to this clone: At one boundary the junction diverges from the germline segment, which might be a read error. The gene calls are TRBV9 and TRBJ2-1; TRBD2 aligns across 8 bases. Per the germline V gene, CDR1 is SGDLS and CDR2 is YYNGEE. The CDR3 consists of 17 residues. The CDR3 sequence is CASSVVSGGLSNNEQFF. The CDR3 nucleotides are TGTGCCAGCAGCGTAGTGAGCGGGGGCCTCTCCAACAATGAGCAGTTCTTC.

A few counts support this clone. DNA for the CDR3: TGTGCCAGCAGCCAGGGCACCCTTGAAGCTTTCTTT. Protein: CASSQGTLEAFF. The chain is built from TRBV3-1 (or the pseudogene TRBV3-2) and TRBJ1-1; D ambiguous. Germline V gives CDR1 LGHDT, CDR2 YNNKEL (reference sequence). Deletions cut 3 bases from V and 7 bases from J, with 9 bases between. CDR3 length: 12 residues.

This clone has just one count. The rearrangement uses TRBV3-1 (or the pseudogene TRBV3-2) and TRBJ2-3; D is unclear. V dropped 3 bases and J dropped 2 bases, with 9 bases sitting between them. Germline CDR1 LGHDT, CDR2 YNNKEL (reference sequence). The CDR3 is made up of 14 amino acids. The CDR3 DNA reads TGTGCCAGCAGCCAGGCCGTCCCCACAGATACGCAGTATTTT. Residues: CASSQAVPTDTQYF.

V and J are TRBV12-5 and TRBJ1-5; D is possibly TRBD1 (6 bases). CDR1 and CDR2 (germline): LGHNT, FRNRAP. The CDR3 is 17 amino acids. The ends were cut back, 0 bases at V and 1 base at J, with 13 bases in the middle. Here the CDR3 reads CASGLVQSGASNQPQHF. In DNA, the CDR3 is TGTGCTAGTGGTTTGGTACAGTCAGGGGCGAGCAATCAGCCCCAGCATTTT.

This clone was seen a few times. As DNA, the CDR3 is TGTGCCAGCAGCTCGGCAGAGACAGGGTTGGGTACTGAAGCTTTCTTT. Its translation: CASSSAETGLGTEAFF. The chain has TRBV5-4 and TRBJ1-1; 7 nucleotides align to TRBD1. Trimming cost V 3 bases and J 5 bases; bases outside gene matches: 13. The CDR3 consists of 16 residues. Germline V gene sequence: CDR1 SGHNT, CDR2 YYREEE (reference sequence).

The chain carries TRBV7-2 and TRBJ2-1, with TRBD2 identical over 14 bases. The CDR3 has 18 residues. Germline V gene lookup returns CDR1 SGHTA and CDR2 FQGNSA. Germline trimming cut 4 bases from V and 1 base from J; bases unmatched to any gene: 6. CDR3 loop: CASSSPRLAGGSYNEQFF. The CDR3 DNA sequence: TGTGCCAGCAGCTCCCCGAGACTAGCGGGAGGGTCCTACAATGAGCAGTTCTTC.

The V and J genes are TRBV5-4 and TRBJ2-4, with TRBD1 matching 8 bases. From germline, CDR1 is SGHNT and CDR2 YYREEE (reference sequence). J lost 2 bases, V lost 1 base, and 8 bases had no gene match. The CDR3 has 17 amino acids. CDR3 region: CASSLPGTGRSKNIQYF. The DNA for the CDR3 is TGTGCCAGCAGCTTGCCCGGGACAGGACGATCCAAAAACATTCAGTACTTC.

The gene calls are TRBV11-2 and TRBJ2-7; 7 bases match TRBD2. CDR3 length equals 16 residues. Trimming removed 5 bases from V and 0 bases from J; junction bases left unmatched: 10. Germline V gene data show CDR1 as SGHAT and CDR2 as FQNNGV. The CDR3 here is CASSRFTSDGSYEQYF. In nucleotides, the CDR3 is TGTGCCAGCAGCCGATTCACTAGCGACGGCTCCTACGAGCAGTACTTC.

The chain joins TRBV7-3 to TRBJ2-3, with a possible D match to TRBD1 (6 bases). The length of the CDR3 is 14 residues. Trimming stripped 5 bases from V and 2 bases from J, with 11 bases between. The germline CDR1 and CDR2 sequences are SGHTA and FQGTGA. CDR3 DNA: TGTGCCAGCAGCGCCCGGGACAACACAGATACGCAGTATTTT. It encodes CASSARDNTDTQYF.

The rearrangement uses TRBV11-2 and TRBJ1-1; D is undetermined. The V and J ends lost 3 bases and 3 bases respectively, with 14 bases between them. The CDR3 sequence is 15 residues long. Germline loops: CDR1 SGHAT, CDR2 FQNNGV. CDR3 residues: CASSLEAVGYTEAFF. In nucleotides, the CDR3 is TGTGCCAGCAGCTTGGAGGCGGTGGGGTACACTGAAGCTTTCTTT. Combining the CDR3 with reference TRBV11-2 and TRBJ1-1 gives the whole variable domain EAGVAQSPRYKIIEKRQSVAFWCNPISGHATLYWYQQILGQGPKLLIQFQNNGVVDDSQLPKDRFSAERLKGVDSTLKIQPAKLEDSAVYLCASSLEAVGYTEAFFGQGTRLTVV.

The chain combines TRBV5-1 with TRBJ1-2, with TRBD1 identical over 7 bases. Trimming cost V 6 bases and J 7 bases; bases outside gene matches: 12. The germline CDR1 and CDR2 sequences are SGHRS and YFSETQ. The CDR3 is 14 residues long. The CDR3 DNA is TGCGCCAGCACCCCCTCAGGGGGTGGAAGTGGCTACACCTTC. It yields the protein CASTPSGGGSGYTF.

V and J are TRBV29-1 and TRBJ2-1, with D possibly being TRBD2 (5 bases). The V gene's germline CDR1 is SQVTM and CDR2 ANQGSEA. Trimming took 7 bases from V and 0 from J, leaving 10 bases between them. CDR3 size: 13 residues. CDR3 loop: CSAGVSSYNEQFF. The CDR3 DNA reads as TGCAGCGCCGGGGTAAGCTCCTACAATGAGCAGTTCTTC.

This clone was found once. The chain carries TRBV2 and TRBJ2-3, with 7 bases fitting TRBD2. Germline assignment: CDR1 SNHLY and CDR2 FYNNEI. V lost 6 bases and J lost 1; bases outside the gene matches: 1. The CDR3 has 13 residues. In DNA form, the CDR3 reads TGTGCCAGCAGGGGGAGGGGCACAGATACGCAGTATTTT. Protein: CASRGRGTDTQYF. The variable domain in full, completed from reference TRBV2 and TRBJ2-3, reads EPEVTQTPSHQVTQMGQEVILRCVPISNHLYFYWYRQILGQKVEFLVSFYNNEISEKSEIFDDQFSVERPDGSNFTLKIRSTKLEDSAMYFCASRGRGTDTQYFGPGTRLTVL.

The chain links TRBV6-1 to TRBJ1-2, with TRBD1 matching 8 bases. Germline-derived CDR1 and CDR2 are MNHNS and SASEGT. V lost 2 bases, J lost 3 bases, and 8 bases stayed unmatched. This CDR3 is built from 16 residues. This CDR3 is CASSERRTGLDYGYTF. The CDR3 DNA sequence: TGTGCCAGCAGTGAAAGGAGGACAGGGCTAGACTATGGCTACACCTTC.

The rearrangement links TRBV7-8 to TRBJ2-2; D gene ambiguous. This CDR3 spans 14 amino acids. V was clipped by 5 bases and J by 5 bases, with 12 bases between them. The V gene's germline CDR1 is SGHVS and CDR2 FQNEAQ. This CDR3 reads CASSVTTSTGELFF. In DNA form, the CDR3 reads TGTGCCAGCAGCGTAACGACTTCTACCGGGGAGCTGTTTTTT.

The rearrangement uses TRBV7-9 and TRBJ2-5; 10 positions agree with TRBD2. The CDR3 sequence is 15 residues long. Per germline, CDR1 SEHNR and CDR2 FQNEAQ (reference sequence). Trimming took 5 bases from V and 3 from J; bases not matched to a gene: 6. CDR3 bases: TGTGCCAGCAGCACGCAGAGCGGGGGGGAAGAGACCCAGTACTTC. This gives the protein CASSTQSGGEETQYF.